The 27 T cell receptor beta chains below all came from one sample that was sequenced in a study of blood T cell repertoires in COVID-19. Produced via immunoSEQ multiplex PCR; TCRdb's table is partial and in-frame only. The sample lists some 150,000 clones, about 88% occurring once. The sample consisted of peripheral blood. Every receptor here comes from a human donor with acute or convalescent COVID-19. The donor label of this sample is uncertain.

The V gene is TRBV24-1, the J gene TRBJ2-5; 7 bases align to TRBD1. The length of the CDR3 is 14 residues. With 7 bases clipped from V and 5 bases from J, the junction kept 9 bases outside the gene matches. The germline V gene encodes CDR1 KGHDR and CDR2 SFDVKD. The DNA of the CDR3 is TGTGCCACCAGCCACAGGGGTTCAGCGGAGACCCAGTACTTC. Protein sequence: CATSHRGSAETQYF.

This rearrangement joins TRBV4-3 to TRBJ1-4; D unresolved. The germline gives CDR1 LGHNA, CDR2 YSLEER. CDR3 length: 15 residues. V lost 5 bases and J 2 bases, leaving 12 bases between the germline ends. CDR3 DNA: TGCGCCAGCAGCTATGTGGGAGGTACTAATGAAAAACTGTTTTTT. This gives the protein CASSYVGGTNEKLFF.

This clone occurred once. This rearrangement joins TRBV7-2 to TRBJ2-1; possibly TRBD2 for D (6 bases). In germline, CDR1 is SGHTA, CDR2 FQGNSA. V was trimmed by 10 bases and J by 8 bases, leaving 24 bases between them. The CDR3 covers 15 residues. The CDR3 loop is CATQTGGDLVHEQFF. In nucleotides, the CDR3 is TGTGCCACCCAAACTGGAGGGGACCTCGTCCATGAGCAGTTCTTC. The complete variable domain, with remaining parts taken from reference TRBV7-2 and TRBJ2-1, reads GAGVSQSPSNKVTEKGKDVELRCDPISGHTALYWYRQSLGQGLEFLIYFQGNSAPDKSGLPSDRFSAERTGGSVSTLTIQRTQQEDSAVYLCATQTGGDLVHEQFFGPGTRLTVL.

V and J are TRBV19 and TRBJ1-5; 7 bases map to TRBD1. The CDR3 covers 13 residues. The V gene's germline CDR1 is LNHDA and CDR2 SQIVND (reference sequence). J was trimmed by 6 bases and V by 8 bases; bases with no gene match: 7. As DNA, the CDR3 is TGTGCCAGTTCCAGACAGGGAGGTCAGCCCCAGCATTTT. This translates into CASSRQGGQPQHF.

The chain combines TRBV3-1 (or the pseudogene TRBV3-2) with TRBJ2-2, with D perhaps TRBD1 (5 bases). This CDR3 region has 15 residues. V lost 4 bases, J lost 6 bases, and 15 bases lay in between. CDR1 and CDR2 (germline): LGHDT, YNNKEL (reference sequence). The CDR3 spells CASSRRQGTAGELFF. For the CDR3, the DNA is TGTGCCAGCAGCCGAAGGCAGGGTACGGCCGGGGAGCTGTTTTTT.

The chain employs TRBV5-1 and TRBJ2-2; D may be TRBD1 (5 bases). The germline V and J ends were trimmed by 4 bases and 1 base, with 14 bases remaining between them. This CDR3 has 16 residues. Germline V gene sequence: CDR1 SGHRS, CDR2 YFSETQ. The DNA for the CDR3 is TGCGCCAGCAGCCGGACATTCGAGAAGAACACCGGGGAGCTGTTTTTT. Translation gives CASSRTFEKNTGELFF.

The genes are TRBV5-6 and TRBJ1-1; a weak D match, TRBD1 (6 bases). Trimming stripped 4 bases from V and 6 bases from J, with 13 bases between. The CDR3 is 13 residues long. Per the germline V gene, CDR1 is SGHDT and CDR2 is YYEEEE. CDR3 nucleotide sequence: TGTGCCAGCAGCGTGGACAGCACTCCTGAAGCTTTCTTT. Amino acids: CASSVDSTPEAFF.

The chain couples TRBV19 to TRBJ1-4; D unclear. The CDR3 contains 18 residues. Trimming cost V 2 bases and J 6 bases, with 22 bases left between them. From germline, CDR1 is LNHDA and CDR2 SQIVND (reference sequence). The CDR3 here is CASSIRARTSRVDEKLFF. The CDR3 region has the DNA TGTGCCAGTAGTATAAGGGCTAGGACTAGTCGTGTAGATGAAAAACTGTTTTTT.

This chain connects TRBV4-2 to TRBJ1-3, with 8 bases matching TRBD1. The CDR3 totals 17 residues. V lost 1 base, J lost 0 bases, and 5 bases stayed unmatched. Germline V gene sequence: CDR1 LGHNA, CDR2 YNFKEQ. DNA of the CDR3: TGTGCCAGCAGCCAAGGTTGGGACAGGAGCTCTGGAAACACCATATATTTT. It encodes CASSQGWDRSSGNTIYF.

The chain carries TRBV4-3 and TRBJ2-3; the match to TRBD1 covers 10 bases. The trim removed 6 bases at V and 4 bases at J, leaving 7 bases unmatched. In germline, CDR1 is LGHNA, CDR2 YSLEER. The CDR3 is 15 amino acids. The CDR3 DNA sequence: TGCGCCAGCAGGGAAGGACAGGGGGTCGCAGATACGCAGTATTTT. This gives the protein CASREGQGVADTQYF.

This rearrangement joins TRBV7-2 to TRBJ1-2, with unresolved D. Trimming removed 0 bases at V and 2 bases at J, with 10 bases between. This CDR3 is built from 15 residues. Germline V lookup: CDR1 SGHTA, CDR2 FQGNSA. The CDR3 nucleotides read TGTGCCAGCAGCTTAGCGTTAAGCCCGAACTATGGCTACACCTTC. This codes for CASSLALSPNYGYTF.

The CDR3 protein is CASSIGAYMQYF. The DNA for the CDR3 is TGTGCCAGTAGTATAGGGGCATACATGCAGTATTTT. V gene TRBV19 combines with J gene TRBJ2-3; D is unresolved. Between the trimmed V and J ends, which lost 1 base and 11 bases, there was a span of 10 bases. Per the germline V gene, CDR1 is LNHDA and CDR2 is SQIVND (reference sequence). CDR3 length: 12 amino acids.

The gene calls are TRBV7-2 and TRBJ2-5, with D possibly TRBD1 on 5 matching bases. Trimming stripped 4 bases from V and 5 bases from J, with 14 bases between. The CDR3 length is 14 residues. Germline CDR1 and CDR2: SGHTA and FQGNSA. CDR3 residues: CASSSRVIRETQYF. The CDR3 bases are TGTGCCAGCAGCTCCAGGGTAATAAGGGAGACCCAGTACTTC.

The V gene is TRBV21-1, the J gene TRBJ1-2; the table names TRBD1, a call not compared with the DNA. TRBV21-1 constitutes a pseudogene. CDR3 length equals 13 residues. CDR3 DNA sequence: TGTGCCAGCAGCATTACAGGGGGCCTTGGCTACACCTTC. It specifies CASSITGGLGYTF.

CDR3 sequence (DNA): TGTGCCAGCAGTCTACTCGGACCGGGACAGGGGGCATATGAGCAGTTCTTC. Protein sequence: CASSLLGPGQGAYEQFF. This chain links TRBV6-6 with TRBJ2-1; 12 bases match TRBD1. The CDR3 extends over 17 amino acids. V lost 5 bases, J lost 8 bases, and 13 bases stayed unmatched. Germline V lookup: CDR1 MNHNY, CDR2 SVGAGI (reference sequence).

The V call is TRBV7-6, the J call TRBJ1-1, with D unresolved. The CDR3 extends over 14 amino acids. Germline V gives CDR1 SGHVS, CDR2 FNYEAQ. V lost 4 bases to trimming and J lost 1 base, with 10 bases between them. DNA of the CDR3: TGTGCCAGCAGCTCCAGCGGAGGGAACACTGAAGCTTTCTTT. This encodes CASSSSGGNTEAFF.

This clone was found a few times. J is TRBJ2-5 and V is TRBV6-5; 8 bases are a match to TRBD2. From germline, CDR1 is MNHEY and CDR2 SVGAGI. V gave up 2 bases and J gave up 9 bases; unmatched junction bases: 8. The CDR3 loop spans 14 amino acids. The CDR3 DNA follows: TGTGCCAGCAGTTACCAGGGGTCTAGCGGGTCCCAGTACTTC. It codes for CASSYQGSSGSQYF.

The V gene is TRBV18, the J gene TRBJ2-7, with a possible D match to TRBD2 (5 bases). The CDR3 length is 13 residues. The V gene lost 2 bases and the J gene lost 7 bases, with 12 bases spanning the gap. CDR1 is KGHSH and CDR2 is LQKENI in the germline V gene. Written as DNA, the CDR3 is TGTGCCAGCTCACCAGGCGTGAGGGAAGAGCAGTACGTC. Its translation is CASSPGVREEQYV.

The chain joins TRBV19 to TRBJ1-5; D is unresolved. The CDR3 runs 16 residues. Germline CDR1 is LNHDA and CDR2 is SQIVND (reference sequence). V was cut by 4 bases and J by 2 bases, with 15 bases left in between. CDR3 bases: TGTGCCAGTAGTAGGGCGCCTCAGGCAGGCAATCAGCCCCAGCATTTT. This codes for CASSRAPQAGNQPQHF.

The chain employs TRBV3-1 (or the pseudogene TRBV3-2) and TRBJ1-6, with TRBD1 identical over 11 bases. Germline V gives CDR1 LGHDT, CDR2 YNNKEL (reference sequence). With V trimmed by 5 bases and J by 9 bases, 3 bases remained unmatched. This CDR3 is built from 14 residues. Here the CDR3 DNA reads TGTGCCAGCAGCGCCGGGACAGGGGGTTCACCCCTCCACTTT. Protein: CASSAGTGGSPLHF.

V is TRBV10-1 and J is TRBJ2-2; possible D gene TRBD2, 5 bases. Germline loops: CDR1 WNHNN, CDR2 SYGVQD (reference sequence). This CDR3 region has 14 residues. V lost 0 bases to trimming and J lost 5 bases, with 7 bases between them. The CDR3, as DNA: TGCGCCAGCAGTGAGTCGAGAGGGACCGGGGAGCTGTTTTTT. This gives the protein CASSESRGTGELFF.

The genes are TRBV5-4 and TRBJ1-2, with D hard to call. Germline values: CDR1 SGHNT, CDR2 YYREEE (reference sequence). Trimming stripped 0 bases from V and 2 bases from J, with 11 bases between. The length of the CDR3 is 15 residues. CDR3 nucleotides: TGTGCCAGCAGCTTGGTCGGGGTGATGAACTATGGCTACACCTTC. Amino acids: CASSLVGVMNYGYTF.

The count of this clone is one. CDR3 protein: CASSESISSVGYTF. The CDR3 nucleotides are TGCGCCAGCAGTGAGTCTATCTCCTCGGTTGGCTACACCTTC. The chain couples TRBV10-1 to TRBJ1-2; D is unresolved. Germline CDR1 reads WNHNN; CDR2 reads SYGVQD (reference sequence). Trimming pared 0 bases from V and 7 bases from J, leaving 12 bases between. The CDR3 is 14 amino acids.

This rearrangement joins TRBV7-2 to TRBJ2-1; TRBD2 matches 8 bases. The CDR3 is 17 residues long. Looked up from germline, CDR1 is SGHTA and CDR2 is FQGNSA. V trimming: 2 bases; J trimming: 9 bases; junction bases outside the gene matches: 15. The CDR3 nucleotides read TGTGCCAGCAGCTTATTATCGCTCGCGGGAGGCTGGGGTGAGCAGTTCTTC. Its protein is CASSLLSLAGGWGEQFF.

The rearrangement links TRBV30 to TRBJ1-1; D is undetermined. Trimming removed 2 bases at V and 1 base at J, with 8 bases between. Germline V gene lookup returns CDR1 GTSNPN and CDR2 SVGIG (reference sequence). The CDR3 loop spans 13 amino acids. The CDR3 DNA sequence: TGTGCCTGGAGTACAGTTACGAACACTGAAGCTTTCTTT. This translates into CAWSTVTNTEAFF. The full variable domain, rest sourced from reference TRBV30 and TRBJ1-1, is SQTIHQWPATLVQPVGSPLSLECTVEGTSNPNLYWYRQAAGRGLQLLFYSVGIGQISSEVPQNLSASRPQDRQFILSSKKLLLSDSGFYLCAWSTVTNTEAFFGQGTRLTVV.

This clone was picked up one time. The chain has TRBV28 and TRBJ1-1, with D possibly TRBD1 on 5 matching bases. Germline CDR1 and CDR2: MDHEN and SYDVKM. CDR3 length equals 20 residues. Trimming left V 6 bases short and J 0 bases short, with 29 bases between. The CDR3 bases are TGTGCCAGCAGCCGATTACCGGGCCATAGGGGCTACTATTTGAACACTGAAGCTTTCTTT. The encoded protein is CASSRLPGHRGYYLNTEAFF.

This clone appeared once. V gene TRBV19 combines with J gene TRBJ1-2; D unclear. CDR3 length equals 14 residues. CDR1 and CDR2 (germline): LNHDA, SQIVND (reference sequence). V lost 5 bases and J 0 bases, leaving 10 bases between the germline ends. The CDR3 nucleotides are TGTGCCAGTAGTTATAGCGCCTCTAACTATGGCTACACCTTC. Its protein is CASSYSASNYGYTF.